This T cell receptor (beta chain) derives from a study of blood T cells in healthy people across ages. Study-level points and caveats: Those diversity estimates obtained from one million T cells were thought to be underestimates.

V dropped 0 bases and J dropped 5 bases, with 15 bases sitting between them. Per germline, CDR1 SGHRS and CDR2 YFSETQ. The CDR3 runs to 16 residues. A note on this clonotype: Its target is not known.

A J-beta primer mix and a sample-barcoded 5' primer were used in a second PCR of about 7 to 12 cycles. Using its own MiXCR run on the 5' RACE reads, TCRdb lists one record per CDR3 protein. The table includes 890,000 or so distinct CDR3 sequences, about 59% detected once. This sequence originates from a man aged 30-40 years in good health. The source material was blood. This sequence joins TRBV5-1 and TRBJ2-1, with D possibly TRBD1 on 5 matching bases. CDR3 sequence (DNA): TGCGCCAGCAGCTTGGTGTCAGGGATAAGGAACAATGAGCAGTTCTTC. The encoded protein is CASSLVSGIRNNEQFF.